The text below deals with one T cell receptor beta chain. Its cognate antigen is unknown. In the same sample, other DNA sequences code for this CDR3. Germline V gene data show CDR1 as SGHRS and CDR2 as YFSETQ. V shed 4 bases, J shed 5 bases, and the junction held 7 bases outside the gene matches. CDR3 size: 14 residues. The PCR used 60 Vbeta and 13 Jbeta primers. Repertoires were generated with immunoSEQ multiplex PCR, while TCRdb's copy carries only in-frame clones and drops some. The sample has about 170,000 clones, approximately 81% seen once. The entry originates in a study of cytomegalovirus exposure and HLA in healthy donors. Healthy bone marrow donors made up the donors. Study-wide points: Through in vitro validation, three CMV-associated chains were shown to be specific for CMV antigens.

The chain has TRBV5-1 and TRBJ1-1; 8 nucleotides agree with TRBD1. This clonotype was obtained from a male donor in good health and CMV-seronegative. Sequencing used PBMCs. CDR3 sequence: CASSSGQGGTEAFF. For the CDR3, the DNA is TGCGCCAGCAGCAGCGGACAGGGAGGGACTGAAGCTTTCTTT.